This T cell receptor (beta chain) was observed in a study of blood T cell repertoires in COVID-19. For the study at large: Sites across the United States, Italy and Spain contributed samples from acute and convalescent COVID-19.

There are 14 residues in the CDR3. V was clipped by 6 bases and J by 5 bases; unmatched bases: 7. CDR1 LGHDT and CDR2 YNNKEL come from the germline V gene (reference sequence). Assay: immunoSEQ multiplex PCR; the TCRdb copy retains only in-frame clones and omits some. This table holds about 68,000 clones, roughly 85% found once. The J gene is TRBJ1-2, the V gene TRBV3-1 (or the pseudogene TRBV3-2), with 9 bases that match TRBD1. Sequenced material: peripheral blood. The origin of this receptor is a man over 45 with acute or convalescent COVID-19. The CDR3 loop is CASRGTGLGYGYTF. The DNA for the CDR3 is TGTGCCAGCAGGGGGACAGGGTTAGGGTATGGCTACACCTTC.